The 6 T cell receptor beta chains in this list originate from one sample, sequenced in a study of shared clonotypes between healthy human individuals. The repertoire was sequenced with immunoSEQ multiplex PCR; TCRdb's copy has only in-frame clones and lacks some. The table shows some 2,000,000 clones, with about 95% occurring only once. CD45RO-negative, CCR7-selected cells formed the naive CD8 fraction, which excluded terminally differentiated effector memory CD45RA+ cells. Sequencing was performed on naive CD8+ T cells sorted from blood. These receptors were obtained from a man younger than 35 in good health.

This clone has a single count. This rearrangement joins TRBV2 to TRBJ2-1; D ambiguous. V was clipped by 2 bases and J by 8 bases, with 13 bases between them. The CDR3 is 14 amino acids. CDR1 SNHLY and CDR2 FYNNEI come from the germline V gene. This CDR3 is CASSELGRGYEQFF. CDR3 bases: TGTGCCAGCAGTGAATTGGGCCGTGGCTATGAGCAGTTCTTC.

CDR3 DNA: TGTGCCAGCCTGGAGGGGTTAGGTTCACCCCTCCACTTT. This encodes CASLEGLGSPLHF. V is TRBV19 and J is TRBJ1-6, with D possibly being TRBD1 (5 bases). The V gene's germline CDR1 is LNHDA and CDR2 SQIVND (reference sequence). V lost 9 bases, J lost 9 bases, and 15 bases lay in between. The CDR3 consists of 13 residues.

V gene TRBV6-5 combines with J gene TRBJ2-1, with 10 bases fitting TRBD2. V was pared by 4 bases and J by 5 bases, with 5 bases of the junction left unmatched. Germline CDR1 is MNHEY and CDR2 is SVGAGI. This CDR3 has 15 amino acids. The CDR3 bases are TGTGCCAGCAGTTCGTTAGCGGGAGGACACAATGAGCAGTTCTTC. Its translation is CASSSLAGGHNEQFF.

The J gene is TRBJ2-1, the V gene TRBV11-2; maybe TRBD2 (6 bases). V shed 1 base and J shed 4 bases, with 8 bases lying between them. The CDR3 is made up of 14 amino acids. Germline V CDR1 and CDR2: SGHAT, FQNNGV. CDR3 nucleotides: TGTGCCAGCAGCTTAGGGGCGGGGTACAATGAGCAGTTCTTC. Translating gives CASSLGAGYNEQFF.

The rearrangement links TRBV6-6 to TRBJ2-1; TRBD2 matches 13 bases. V gave up 6 bases and J gave up 6 bases; unmatched junction bases: 5. Germline V gives CDR1 MNHNY, CDR2 SVGAGI (reference sequence). This CDR3 is built from 15 residues. The DNA for the CDR3 is TGTGCCAGCAGACAACTAGCGGGGGGGGGCAATGAGCAGTTCTTC. This gives the protein CASRQLAGGGNEQFF.

The J gene is TRBJ1-1, the V gene TRBV29-1; a weak D match, TRBD1 (5 bases). The V gene lost 7 bases and the J gene lost 5 bases, with 14 bases spanning the gap. The CDR3 has 12 amino acids. Germline V gene lookup returns CDR1 SQVTM and CDR2 ANQGSEA. The CDR3 coding sequence is TGCAGCGATCGCTCGGGGGGGACTGAAGCTTTCTTT. It codes for CSDRSGGTEAFF.